This is a list of T cell receptor beta chains from one sample in a study of blood T cells in healthy people across ages. TCRdb reanalysed the 5' RACE reads using MiXCR and keeps one entry per CDR3 protein. The sample has 1,500,000 or so distinct CDR3 sequences; under 55% are singletons. Source material: blood. The receptors derive from a woman aged 18-35 years in good health. Each CDR3 is given with its conserved first and last residue. Fields, in order: CDR3 protein, J gene, V gene.

CDR3aa: CSAVRLAGAQGTQYF; j_gene: TRBJ2-5; v_gene: TRBV20-1
CDR3aa: CASSQESSIGATYEQYF; j_gene: TRBJ2-7; v_gene: TRBV4-1
CDR3aa: CASSIRGRDPEAFF; j_gene: TRBJ1-1; v_gene: TRBV28
CDR3aa: CSARERESYTF; j_gene: TRBJ1-2; v_gene: TRBV20-1
CDR3aa: CASSLERGAQYF; j_gene: TRBJ2-5; v_gene: TRBV5-1
CDR3aa: CASRGAGGPSSSYNEQFF; j_gene: TRBJ2-1; v_gene: TRBV5-1
CDR3aa: CASSDRARIGGYTF; j_gene: TRBJ1-2; v_gene: TRBV2
CDR3aa: CASSPQGRKETQYF; j_gene: .; v_gene: TRBV7-9
CDR3aa: CASSPELWGNTDTQYF; j_gene: TRBJ2-3; v_gene: TRBV5-1
CDR3aa: CSAQMVDTQYF; j_gene: TRBJ2-3; v_gene: TRBV29-1
CDR3aa: CASSPLRAVMGDTQYF; j_gene: TRBJ2-3; v_gene: TRBV14
CDR3aa: CASSPELSAANYGYTF; j_gene: TRBJ1-2; v_gene: TRBV18
CDR3aa: CSVVVASETQYF; j_gene: TRBJ2-5; v_gene: TRBV29-1
CDR3aa: CASSSQGPGYEQYF; j_gene: TRBJ2-7; v_gene: TRBV6-2/TRBV6-3
CDR3aa: CASSLGGVESEQYF; j_gene: .; v_gene: TRBV7-9
CDR3aa: CASSKNSPLHF; j_gene: TRBJ1-6; v_gene: TRBV28
CDR3aa: CSAREASVIYNEQFF; j_gene: TRBJ2-1; v_gene: TRBV20-1
CDR3aa: CASSDLTAEQYF; j_gene: TRBJ2-5; v_gene: TRBV7-2
CDR3aa: CASSRGPGSGSHGYTF; j_gene: TRBJ1-2; v_gene: TRBV7-3
CDR3aa: CSAPLGGRLNNEQSF; j_gene: TRBJ2-1; v_gene: TRBV20-1
CDR3aa: CASSPRGGWSPLHF; j_gene: TRBJ1-6; v_gene: TRBV7-9
CDR3aa: CASSVRAQEQPQHF; j_gene: TRBJ1-5; v_gene: TRBV7-2
CDR3aa: CSPTSGGFNEQFF; j_gene: TRBJ2-1; v_gene: TRBV20-1
CDR3aa: CASSIGRVHGAFF; j_gene: TRBJ1-1; v_gene: TRBV13
CDR3aa: CATQGRGPQHF; j_gene: TRBJ1-5; v_gene: TRBV12-3/TRBV12-4
CDR3aa: CASRTSGDQYF; j_gene: TRBJ2-5; v_gene: TRBV7-9
CDR3aa: CASSVAGDSYNEQFF; j_gene: TRBJ2-1; v_gene: TRBV9
CDR3aa: CASREDISNQPQHF; j_gene: TRBJ1-5; v_gene: TRBV6-1
CDR3aa: CASSQIQGYNSPLHF; j_gene: TRBJ1-6; v_gene: TRBV4-1
CDR3aa: CASSLMIGGQPQHF; j_gene: TRBJ1-5; v_gene: TRBV7-2
CDR3aa: CASSSHRAGGTEAFF; j_gene: TRBJ1-1; v_gene: TRBV27
CDR3aa: CASSLAGGYSYNELFF; j_gene: TRBJ2-1; v_gene: TRBV28
CDR3aa: CASSLILPDTQYF; j_gene: TRBJ2-3; v_gene: TRBV7-8
CDR3aa: CASSVAPGYEQYF; j_gene: TRBJ2-7; v_gene: TRBV7-2
CDR3aa: CASSFDDNTEAFF; j_gene: TRBJ1-1; v_gene: TRBV5-1
CDR3aa: CASSKADYTYEQYF; j_gene: TRBJ2-7; v_gene: TRBV21-1
CDR3aa: CAITNRDIPGEQYF; j_gene: TRBJ2-7; v_gene: TRBV10-3
CDR3aa: CATRLAGYGYNEQFF; j_gene: TRBJ2-1; v_gene: TRBV28
CDR3aa: CASSHGGGTLPPYSNQPQHF; j_gene: TRBJ1-5; v_gene: TRBV4-1
CDR3aa: CASSVGLMGGYQETQYF; j_gene: TRBJ2-5; v_gene: TRBV4-1
CDR3aa: CASSLGPSRRRSTNEQFF; j_gene: TRBJ2-1; v_gene: TRBV28
CDR3aa: CASSQDKGPRGYTF; j_gene: TRBJ1-2; v_gene: TRBV4-3
CDR3aa: CASSFGQLATNEKLFF; j_gene: TRBJ1-4; v_gene: TRBV5-5
CDR3aa: CASSDLRGEEQFF; j_gene: TRBJ2-1; v_gene: TRBV6-4
CDR3aa: CASSIAKAGNQPQHF; j_gene: TRBJ1-5; v_gene: TRBV19
CDR3aa: CASSSGTLTDTQYF; j_gene: TRBJ2-3; v_gene: TRBV5-1
CDR3aa: CATPRTILGNQPQHF; j_gene: TRBJ1-5; v_gene: TRBV24-1
CDR3aa: CSADGTGLPNEQFF; j_gene: TRBJ2-1; v_gene: TRBV20-1
CDR3aa: CASSVAPSGLYEQYF; j_gene: TRBJ2-7; v_gene: TRBV9
CDR3aa: CVSSKGGQAYYNEQFF; j_gene: TRBJ2-1; v_gene: TRBV7-9
CDR3aa: CASSQGDRADTQYF; j_gene: TRBJ2-3; v_gene: TRBV7-3
CDR3aa: CSAGRASGGYEQYF; j_gene: TRBJ2-7; v_gene: TRBV20-1
CDR3aa: CSAEGKKETQYF; j_gene: TRBJ2-5; v_gene: TRBV20-1
CDR3aa: CASSGGVGPIYEQYF; j_gene: TRBJ2-7; v_gene: TRBV6-5
CDR3aa: CASSFLISPGELFF; j_gene: TRBJ2-2; v_gene: TRBV7-9
CDR3aa: CASSHSGTSYNEQFF; j_gene: TRBJ2-1; v_gene: TRBV11-1
CDR3aa: CASSAQSSYNEQYF; j_gene: .; v_gene: TRBV9
CDR3aa: CASSPSSGANVLTF; j_gene: TRBJ2-6; v_gene: TRBV27